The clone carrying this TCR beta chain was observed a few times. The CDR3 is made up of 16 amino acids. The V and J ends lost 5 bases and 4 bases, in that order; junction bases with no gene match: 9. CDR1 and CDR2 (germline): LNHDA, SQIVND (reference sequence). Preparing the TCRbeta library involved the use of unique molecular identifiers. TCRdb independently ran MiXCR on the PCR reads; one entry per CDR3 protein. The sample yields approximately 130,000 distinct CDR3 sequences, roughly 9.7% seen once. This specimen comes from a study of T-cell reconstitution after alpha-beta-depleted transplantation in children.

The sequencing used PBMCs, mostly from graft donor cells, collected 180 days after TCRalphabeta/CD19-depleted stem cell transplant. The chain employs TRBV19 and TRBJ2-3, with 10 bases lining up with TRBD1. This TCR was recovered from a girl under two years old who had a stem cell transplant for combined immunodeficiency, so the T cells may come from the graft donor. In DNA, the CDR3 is TGTGCCAGTAGTTTATACCCGGGACAGGGGTCAGATACGCAGTATTTT. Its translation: CASSLYPGQGSDTQYF.